This record covers a single TCR beta chain. Participants were aged about 18 to 89 years from roughly 26 US areas. People in the exposed group encountered a COVID-19 case within 2 weeks before entering the study. Germline-derived CDR1 and CDR2 are MNHEY and SVGEGT. Trimming removed 0 bases from V and 6 bases from J; junction bases left unmatched: 6. The CDR3 runs 15 residues. This sample is part of a study of blood T cell repertoires in COVID-19. At the level of the study: The analysed material was cDNA or gDNA that came from T cells, B-cell-depleted T cells, or PBMCs.

Here immunoSEQ multiplex PCR was the method, and the copy in TCRdb shows in-frame clones only, minus some. In the table there are 200,000 to 250,000 clones, around 91% of which are singletons. The rearrangement links TRBV6-2 or TRBV6-3 to TRBJ2-7, with 9 bases that match TRBD2. The TCR was taken from a young man who had been exposed to COVID-19. Material for sequencing was PBMCs or T cells enriched from blood (not recorded which). For the CDR3, the DNA is TGTGCCAGCAGTTACTCAGCGGGGGGTTTTGGCGAGCAGTACTTC. Its protein product is CASSYSAGGFGEQYF.